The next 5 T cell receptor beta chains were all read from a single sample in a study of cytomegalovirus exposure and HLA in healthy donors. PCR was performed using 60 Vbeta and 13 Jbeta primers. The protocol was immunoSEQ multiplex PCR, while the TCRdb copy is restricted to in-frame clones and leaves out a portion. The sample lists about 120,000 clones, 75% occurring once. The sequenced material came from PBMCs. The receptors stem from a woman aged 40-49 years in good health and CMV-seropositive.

The CDR3 coding sequence is TGCAGCGCTACCGGGACTAGAGACAATGAGCAGTTCTTC. Translation gives CSATGTRDNEQFF. The rearrangement joins TRBV29-1 to TRBJ2-1; 8 positions agree with TRBD2. V was pared by 7 bases and J by 5 bases, with 7 bases of the junction left unmatched. CDR3 size: 13 residues. CDR1 SQVTM and CDR2 ANQGSEA come from the germline V gene.

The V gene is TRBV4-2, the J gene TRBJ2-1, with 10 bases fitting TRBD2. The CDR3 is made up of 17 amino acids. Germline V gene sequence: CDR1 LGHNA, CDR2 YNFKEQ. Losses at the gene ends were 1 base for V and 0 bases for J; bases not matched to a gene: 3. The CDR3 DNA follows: TGTGCCAGCAGCCAAGTACTAGCGGGGCCCTCCTACAATGAGCAGTTCTTC. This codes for CASSQVLAGPSYNEQFF.

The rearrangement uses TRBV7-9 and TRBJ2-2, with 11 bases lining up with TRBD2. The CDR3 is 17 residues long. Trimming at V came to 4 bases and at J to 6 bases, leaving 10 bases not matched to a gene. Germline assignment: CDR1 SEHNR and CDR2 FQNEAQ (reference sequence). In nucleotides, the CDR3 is TGTGCCAGCAGCTCACCTAGACTAGCGGGAAATCCCGGGGAGCTGTTTTTT. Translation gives CASSSPRLAGNPGELFF. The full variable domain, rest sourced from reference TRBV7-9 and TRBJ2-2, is DTGVSQNPRHKITKRGQNVTFRCDPISEHNRLYWYRQTLGQGPEFLTYFQNEAQLEKSRLLSDRFSAERPKGSFSTLEIQRTEQGDSAMYLCASSSPRLAGNPGELFFGEGSRLTVL.

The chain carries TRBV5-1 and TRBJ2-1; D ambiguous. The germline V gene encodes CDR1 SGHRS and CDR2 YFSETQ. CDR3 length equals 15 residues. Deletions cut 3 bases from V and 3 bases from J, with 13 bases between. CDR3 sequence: CASSSPERGYNEQFF. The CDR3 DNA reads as TGCGCCAGCAGCTCCCCTGAGAGAGGCTACAATGAGCAGTTCTTC.

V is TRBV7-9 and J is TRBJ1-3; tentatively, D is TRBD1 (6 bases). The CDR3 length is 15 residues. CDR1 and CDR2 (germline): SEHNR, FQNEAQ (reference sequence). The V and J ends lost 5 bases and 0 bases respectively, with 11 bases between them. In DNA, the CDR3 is TGTGCCAGCAGCGCACAGGGTAACTCTGGAAACACCATATATTTT. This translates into CASSAQGNSGNTIYF.